One and the same sample provided the 22 T cell receptor beta chains below, sequenced in a study of cytomegalovirus exposure and HLA in healthy donors (dated 2017 in TCRdb). The method behind the library was the immunoSEQ multiplex PCR assay. A mixture of 60 forward primers for TCR Vbeta segments and 13 reverse primers for TCR Jbeta segments was used in the multiplex PCR. TCRdb obtained this table from immuneACCESS and retained in-frame rearrangements with V and J assigned. These tables miss some clones; where compared with another copy, unresolved V genes account for less than half of the shortfall, and the remainder is unexplained. This sample's table carries 130,000 or so clones. The biggest ten clones account for approximately 1.7% of the sample. Sequenced material: PBMCs. These receptors came from a woman aged 40 to 50 in good health and CMV-seropositive.

This chain connects TRBV27 to TRBJ1-4, with TRBD1 as a possible D gene (6 bases). Germline V gene data show CDR1 as MNHEY and CDR2 as SMNVEV (reference sequence). V gave up 3 bases and J gave up 5 bases, with 7 bases separating them. CDR3 size: 13 residues. As DNA, the CDR3 is TGTGCCAGCAGTTTTACAGGGAATGAAAAACTGTTTTTT. Translated: CASSFTGNEKLFF.

The V and J genes are TRBV10-1 and TRBJ2-6; a weak D match, TRBD2 (6 bases). The CDR3 loop spans 17 amino acids. The germline gives CDR1 WNHNN, CDR2 SYGVQD (reference sequence). V lost 4 bases and J 0 bases, leaving 13 bases between the germline ends. CDR3 DNA sequence: TGCGCCAGCAGTGGGGGACTGCTGACCTCTGGGGCCAACGTCCTGACTTTC. Protein: CASSGGLLTSGANVLTF.

The chain combines TRBV10-3 with TRBJ2-7; weak D call: TRBD2 (6 bases). The CDR3 has 12 amino acids. Germline loops: CDR1 ENHRY, CDR2 SYGVKD. V was shortened by 4 bases and J by 7 bases, with 11 bases between the two germline ends. The CDR3 DNA reads TGTGCCATCAGTGTATTGGGGGGTGAGCAGTACTTC. Its protein is CAISVLGGEQYF.

The chain links TRBV5-1 to TRBJ2-7; 10 positions match TRBD1. Germline V gives CDR1 SGHRS, CDR2 YFSETQ. CDR3 length equals 15 residues. The V segment lost 6 bases and the J segment 1 base; nucleotides outside the gene matches: 7. CDR3 coding DNA: TGCGCCAGCAACAGACCGGGACAGGGGTCCTACGAGCAGTACTTC. Translated: CASNRPGQGSYEQYF.

The chain couples TRBV28 to TRBJ1-4; 9 bases match TRBD1. The CDR3 is 14 amino acids. The germline gives CDR1 MDHEN, CDR2 SYDVKM. Trimming took 6 bases from V and 5 from J; bases not matched to a gene: 4. This CDR3 is CASRTGGVNEKLFF. CDR3 sequence (DNA): TGTGCCAGCAGAACAGGGGGCGTAAATGAAAAACTGTTTTTT.

Comment on this clone: Other DNA sequences of this sample code for an identical CDR3. V and J are TRBV19 and TRBJ2-2, with 8 bases aligning to TRBD2. This CDR3 contains 15 residues. CDR1 is LNHDA, CDR2 SQIVND, per germline (reference sequence). Trimming at V came to 3 bases and at J to 1 base, leaving 1 base not matched to a gene. CDR3 region: CASSILAGNTGELFF. The CDR3 DNA reads as TGTGCCAGTAGTATTCTAGCGGGGAACACCGGGGAGCTGTTTTTT. The whole variable domain, remainder taken from reference TRBV19 and TRBJ2-2, is DGGITQSPKYLFRKEGQNVTLSCEQNLNHDAMYWYRQDPGQGLRLIYYSQIVNDFQKGDIAEGYSVSREKKESFPLTVTSAQKNPTAFYLCASSILAGNTGELFFGEGSRLTVL.

The rearrangement uses TRBV6-5 and TRBJ2-2, with D possibly matching TRBD1 (6 bases). Trimming removed 7 bases at V and 5 bases at J, with 14 bases between. The length of the CDR3 is 14 residues. From germline, CDR1 is MNHEY and CDR2 SVGAGI. In DNA, the CDR3 is TGTGCCAGCACCCTACAGGGAAGGACCGGGGAGCTGTTTTTT. Its protein is CASTLQGRTGELFF.

The rearrangement links TRBV5-4 to TRBJ2-1; D is undetermined. The V gene's germline CDR1 is SGHNT and CDR2 YYREEE (reference sequence). The CDR3 runs to 15 residues. Trimming left V 2 bases short and J 0 bases short, with 9 bases between. As DNA, the CDR3 is TGTGCCAGCAGCTTAGACACGAGCTCCTACAATGAGCAGTTCTTC. Translation: CASSLDTSSYNEQFF.

The V and J genes are TRBV11-1 and TRBJ1-1; perhaps TRBD1 as D (6 bases). From germline, CDR1 is SGHAT and CDR2 FQDESV (reference sequence). The CDR3 consists of 14 residues. The V end was cut by 5 bases, the J end by 4 bases, with 14 bases between. CDR3 nucleotides: TGTGCCAGCAGCCCGGGGGGCGGAGCCACTGAAGCTTTCTTT. It is translated as CASSPGGGATEAFF.

J is TRBJ2-2 and V is TRBV29-1; D perhaps matches TRBD2 (6 bases). Germline CDR1 is SQVTM and CDR2 is ANQGSEA. Trimming pared 6 bases from V and 7 bases from J, leaving 15 bases between. CDR3 size: 13 residues. CDR3 sequence reads: CSVPGSSSGELFF. CDR3 DNA sequence: TGCAGCGTCCCCGGGAGTTCGAGCGGGGAGCTGTTTTTT.

J is TRBJ2-1 and V is TRBV15; 9 bases are shared with TRBD1. This CDR3 spans 15 amino acids. Per the germline V gene, CDR1 is LNHNV and CDR2 is YYDKDF (reference sequence). Trimming at V came to 5 bases and at J to 4 bases, leaving 6 bases not matched to a gene. CDR3 loop: CATSGGTGTYNEQFF. As DNA, the CDR3 is TGTGCCACCAGCGGGGGGACAGGGACTTACAATGAGCAGTTCTTC.

The J gene is TRBJ2-5, the V gene TRBV19; 7 positions match TRBD1. This CDR3 is built from 13 residues. The V segment lost 3 bases and the J segment 7 bases; nucleotides outside the gene matches: 5. Germline assignment: CDR1 LNHDA and CDR2 SQIVND (reference sequence). CDR3: CASSIDREGTQYF. CDR3 in DNA: TGTGCCAGTAGTATTGACAGGGAAGGGACCCAGTACTTC.

The gene calls are TRBV28 and TRBJ1-4, with unresolved D. Germline V gene sequence: CDR1 MDHEN, CDR2 SYDVKM. There are 14 residues in the CDR3. Trimming shortened V by 3 bases and J by 10 bases, and 15 bases separated the two germline ends. The CDR3 here is CASSLTIGGSKLFF. The CDR3 coding sequence is TGTGCCAGCAGTTTGACAATTGGAGGTTCAAAACTGTTTTTT.

The CDR3 protein is CASSLRGQGWETQYF. CDR3 in DNA: TGCGCCAGCAGCTTGAGGGGTCAGGGGTGGGAGACCCAGTACTTC. This chain connects TRBV5-1 to TRBJ2-5; D perhaps matches TRBD1 (6 bases). This CDR3 has 15 residues. V was shortened by 1 base and J by 5 bases, with 15 bases between the two germline ends. Germline CDR1 and CDR2: SGHRS and YFSETQ.

This sequence joins TRBV5-1 and TRBJ2-7; 7 nucleotides match TRBD1. Germline V CDR1 and CDR2: SGHRS, YFSETQ. The CDR3 sequence is 16 residues long. The trim removed 1 base at V and 0 bases at J, leaving 7 bases unmatched. The CDR3 protein is CASSLSGAGGSYEQYF. The CDR3 region has the DNA TGCGCCAGCAGCTTGTCGGGCGCAGGGGGCTCCTACGAGCAGTACTTC. Based on the CDR3 plus reference TRBV5-1 and TRBJ2-7, the full variable domain is KAGVTQTPRYLIKTRGQQVTLSCSPISGHRSVSWYQQTPGQGLQFLFEYFSETQRNKGNFPGRFSGRQFSNSRSEMNVSTLELGDSALYLCASSLSGAGGSYEQYFGPGTRLTVT.

J is TRBJ2-1 and V is TRBV30, with 9 positions matching TRBD2. The length of the CDR3 is 14 residues. CDR1 and CDR2 (germline): GTSNPN, SVGIG (reference sequence). Losses at the gene ends were 5 bases for V and 10 bases for J; bases not matched to a gene: 12. For the CDR3, the DNA is TGTGCCTGGGATGGGCTAGCGGGATTCAAGGAGCAGTTCTTC. It is translated as CAWDGLAGFKEQFF. The full variable domain, completed using reference TRBV30 and TRBJ2-1, is SQTIHQWPATLVQPVGSPLSLECTVEGTSNPNLYWYRQAAGRGLQLLFYSVGIGQISSEVPQNLSASRPQDRQFILSSKKLLLSDSGFYLCAWDGLAGFKEQFFGPGTRLTVL.

The chain is built from TRBV7-8 and TRBJ2-5, with D possibly TRBD2 on 6 matching bases. The J call may be faulty, since TRBJ2-7 better matches the DNA end. Germline V CDR1 and CDR2: SGHVS, FQNEAQ. This CDR3 is 14 amino acids long. CDR3 sequence: CASSRDSRGYEQYF. CDR3 DNA: TGTGCCAGCAGCCGGGACTCCCGGGGGTACGAGCAGTACTTC.

J is TRBJ2-7 and V is TRBV5-1; TRBD1 aligns across 7 bases. The germline V gene has CDR1 SGHRS and CDR2 YFSETQ. The trim removed 5 bases at V and 5 bases at J, leaving 13 bases unmatched. The CDR3 loop spans 15 amino acids. The CDR3 here is CASRPDRGQWDEQYF. The CDR3 DNA sequence: TGCGCCAGCAGGCCCGATAGGGGGCAGTGGGACGAGCAGTACTTC.

The chain combines TRBV5-6 with TRBJ2-3; D is possibly TRBD1 (5 bases). The ends were cut back, 4 bases at V and 2 bases at J, with 17 bases in the middle. The germline V gene has CDR1 SGHDT and CDR2 YYEEEE. The CDR3 consists of 16 residues. In DNA, the CDR3 is TGTGCCAGCAGCCGCCTTGGGGCGCTGATCACAGATACGCAGTATTTT. Translation: CASSRLGALITDTQYF.

V and J are TRBV5-1 and TRBJ1-3; D is unresolved. The germline CDR1 and CDR2 sequences are SGHRS and YFSETQ. CDR3 length equals 16 residues. Trimming stripped 2 bases from V and 0 bases from J, with 12 bases between. This CDR3 is CASSLGHGSSGNTIYF. The CDR3 region has the DNA TGCGCCAGCAGCTTAGGGCACGGGAGCTCTGGAAACACCATATATTTT.

The V gene is TRBV19, the J gene TRBJ2-3; 9 positions match TRBD2. The CDR3 extends over 17 amino acids. V dropped 1 base and J dropped 2; count of bases not matched to a gene: 7. Looked up from germline, CDR1 is LNHDA and CDR2 is SQIVND (reference sequence). The CDR3 DNA sequence: TGTGCCAGTAGTATAGCAACCAGCGGGAGGTACACAGATACGCAGTATTTT. Translated: CASSIATSGRYTDTQYF.

The chain recombines TRBV5-6 with TRBJ2-5, with a weak D call TRBD2 (5 bases). Germline-derived CDR1 and CDR2 are SGHDT and YYEEEE. The V end lost 1 base, the J end lost 2 bases, and 9 bases lay between the germline ends. The CDR3 extends over 14 amino acids. This CDR3 reads CASSLRGWQETQYF. Here the CDR3 DNA reads TGTGCCAGCAGCTTGCGAGGGTGGCAAGAGACCCAGTACTTC.